This T cell receptor beta chain was captured in a study of blood T cell repertoires in COVID-19. About the research overall: The study drew acute and convalescent COVID-19 samples from the United States, Italy and Spain. Sources were T cells, B-cell-depleted T cells, or PBMCs; the material itself was cDNA or gDNA.

In the original processing: Researchers report that nucleated cell counts were estimated from reference gene primer amplification. The data were produced by immunoSEQ multiplex PCR, yet TCRdb's version contains in-frame clones alone and is incomplete. V and J calls and clone size follow that table, whereas D and trimming were derived from the DNA. Of about 250,000 clones listed, 70% to 90% are singletons. The CDR3 spans 18 residues. The V end lost 5 bases, the J end lost 3 bases, and 25 bases lay between the germline ends. Germline V CDR1 and CDR2: MDHEN, SYDVKM. The source of this sequence is a man aged 18 to 30 with active or convalescent COVID-19. The J gene is TRBJ1-1, the V gene TRBV28; D is undetermined. The specimen was peripheral blood. The CDR3 loop is CASSHPGRAVGKYTEAFF. The CDR3, as DNA: TGTGCCAGCAGTCATCCTGGGAGGGCGGTGGGAAAGTACACTGAAGCTTTCTTT.